This T cell receptor (beta chain) appears in the sequencing data of a study of T cell responses to AZD1222 COVID-19 vaccine. Clones were sequenced by immunoSEQ multiplex PCR, and TCRdb holds only the in-frame ones, with some missing. The sample lists 130,000 to 150,000 clones, 91% occurring once. A note on this clone: Antigen specificity is unknown.

The analysis combined second doses at about 4 or about 12 weeks. V lost 4 bases to trimming and J lost 5 bases; unmatched junction nucleotides: 8. The length of the CDR3 is 16 residues. Germline values: CDR1 MNHNS, CDR2 SASEGT. Study-level points and caveats: Only a handful of AZD1222 recipients, roughly six in all, had baseline seropositivity.

The rearrangement links TRBV6-1 to TRBJ1-4, with 9 nucleotides matching TRBD1. This clonotype originated in an adult who received the AZD1222 COVID-19 vaccine. The source was peripheral blood, collected 28 days after the second AZD1222 dose. The CDR3 sequence is CASSVIFGQGNEKLFF. The CDR3 nucleotides read TGTGCCAGCAGTGTTATATTTGGACAGGGGAATGAAAAACTGTTTTTT.